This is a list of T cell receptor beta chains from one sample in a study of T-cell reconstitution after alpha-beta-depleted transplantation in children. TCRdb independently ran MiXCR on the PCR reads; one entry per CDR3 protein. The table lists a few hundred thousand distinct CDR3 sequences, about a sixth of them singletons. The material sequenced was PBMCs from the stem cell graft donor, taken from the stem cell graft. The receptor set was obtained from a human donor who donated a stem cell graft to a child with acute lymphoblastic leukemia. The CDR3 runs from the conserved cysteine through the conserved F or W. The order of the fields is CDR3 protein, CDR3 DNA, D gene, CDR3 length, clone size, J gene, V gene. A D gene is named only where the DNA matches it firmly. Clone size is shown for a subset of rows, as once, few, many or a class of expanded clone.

CDR3 protein: CASSSYVSNYGYTF; CDR3 DNA: TGTGCCAGCAGCTCCTACGTTTCTAACTATGGCTACACCTTC; D gene: -; CDR3 length: 14; clone size: -; J gene: TRBJ1-2; V gene: TRBV7-2
CDR3 protein: CASSNGTGNTEAFF; CDR3 DNA: TGCGCCAGCAGCAATGGGACAGGGAACACTGAAGCTTTCTTT; D gene: TRBD1; CDR3 length: 14; clone size: few; J gene: TRBJ1-1; V gene: TRBV5-1
CDR3 protein: CSAPDGQRGYTF; CDR3 DNA: TGCAGTGCCCCGGACGGGCAGAGAGGCTACACCTTC; D gene: -; CDR3 length: 12; clone size: -; J gene: TRBJ1-2; V gene: TRBV20-1
CDR3 protein: CASGFYRGRRNTIYF; CDR3 DNA: TGTGCCAGCGGCTTCTACAGGGGGCGCAGAAACACCATATATTTT; D gene: TRBD1; CDR3 length: 15; clone size: once; J gene: TRBJ1-3; V gene: TRBV7-2
CDR3 protein: CASSPAPSSETQYF; CDR3 DNA: TGTGCCAGCAGCCCGGCTCCCTCCTCAGAGACCCAGTACTTC; D gene: -; CDR3 length: 14; clone size: -; J gene: TRBJ2-5; V gene: TRBV7-3
CDR3 protein: CASSSLRGTSGAYNEQFF; CDR3 DNA: TGTGCCAGCAGCTCCCTCCGGGGGACTAGCGGGGCCTACAATGAGCAGTTCTTC; D gene: TRBD2; CDR3 length: 18; clone size: few; J gene: TRBJ2-1; V gene: TRBV11-2
CDR3 protein: CASSLWRGPYNEQFF; CDR3 DNA: TGTGCCAGCAGTTTATGGCGGGGCCCCTACAATGAGCAGTTCTTC; D gene: -; CDR3 length: 15; clone size: -; J gene: TRBJ2-1; V gene: TRBV27
CDR3 protein: CASSSGQGGYTF; CDR3 DNA: TGTGCCAGCAGCTCAGGGCAGGGTGGCTACACCTTC; D gene: -; CDR3 length: 12; clone size: few; J gene: TRBJ1-2; V gene: TRBV7-9
CDR3 protein: CASGRTSQETQYF; CDR3 DNA: TGTGCCAGCGGACGGACTAGCCAAGAGACCCAGTACTTC; D gene: TRBD2; CDR3 length: 13; clone size: few; J gene: TRBJ2-5; V gene: TRBV12-3/TRBV12-4
CDR3 protein: CSVEGIGEQFF; CDR3 DNA: TGCAGCGTTGAGGGGATCGGGGAGCAGTTCTTC; D gene: -; CDR3 length: 11; clone size: -; J gene: TRBJ2-1; V gene: TRBV29-1
CDR3 protein: CASSEVRTGELFF; CDR3 DNA: TGTGCCAGCAGTGAAGTCCGGACCGGGGAGCTGTTTTTT; D gene: -; CDR3 length: 13; clone size: -; J gene: TRBJ2-2; V gene: TRBV6-1
CDR3 protein: CASSFLRLTENTEAFF; CDR3 DNA: TGTGCCAGCAGTTTTTTACGTTTGACAGAGAACACTGAAGCTTTCTTT; D gene: -; CDR3 length: 16; clone size: few; J gene: TRBJ1-1; V gene: TRBV12-3/TRBV12-4
CDR3 protein: CASSFDEGYRGETQYF; CDR3 DNA: TGTGCCAGCAGCTTCGACGAGGGCTACAGGGGAGAGACCCAGTACTTC; D gene: TRBD1; CDR3 length: 16; clone size: few; J gene: TRBJ2-5; V gene: TRBV7-9
CDR3 protein: CASSELGFENTQYF; CDR3 DNA: TGTGCCAGCAGTGAATTAGGTTTTGAGAATACGCAGTATTTT; D gene: -; CDR3 length: 14; clone size: few; J gene: TRBJ2-3; V gene: TRBV25-1
CDR3 protein: CASSLRVNEQFF; CDR3 DNA: TGTGCCAGCAGCTTGAGAGTCAATGAGCAGTTCTTC; D gene: -; CDR3 length: 12; clone size: -; J gene: TRBJ2-1; V gene: TRBV7-9
CDR3 protein: CASSIPSGGRLTGANVLTF; CDR3 DNA: TGCGCCAGCAGTATCCCATCGGGCGGGAGGTTGACTGGGGCCAACGTCCTGACTTTC; D gene: TRBD2; CDR3 length: 19; clone size: -; J gene: TRBJ2-6; V gene: TRBV5-1
CDR3 protein: CASSLGPYEETQYF; CDR3 DNA: TGTGCCAGCAGTTTAGGGCCTTACGAAGAGACCCAGTACTTC; D gene: -; CDR3 length: 14; clone size: -; J gene: TRBJ2-5; V gene: TRBV27
CDR3 protein: CSAIGREDTEAFF; CDR3 DNA: TGCAGTGCTATAGGTAGGGAAGACACTGAAGCTTTCTTT; D gene: -; CDR3 length: 13; clone size: -; J gene: TRBJ1-1; V gene: TRBV20-1
CDR3 protein: CASSTPAQGASGNTIYF; CDR3 DNA: TGTGCCAGCAGCACACCAGCACAGGGGGCGTCTGGAAACACCATATATTTT; D gene: TRBD1; CDR3 length: 17; clone size: -; J gene: TRBJ1-3; V gene: TRBV6-1
CDR3 protein: CASSFSGADTQYF; CDR3 DNA: TGTGCCAGCAGTTTTTCGGGGGCAGATACGCAGTATTTT; D gene: -; CDR3 length: 13; clone size: -; J gene: TRBJ2-3; V gene: TRBV27
CDR3 protein: CASSLRDQTLNYEQYF; CDR3 DNA: TGCGCCAGCAGCTTGCGGGATCAAACACTAAACTACGAGCAGTACTTC; D gene: -; CDR3 length: 16; clone size: many; J gene: TRBJ2-7; V gene: TRBV5-1
CDR3 protein: CASSWTQGSTEAFF; CDR3 DNA: TGTGCCAGCAGCTGGACACAGGGGAGCACTGAAGCTTTCTTT; D gene: TRBD1; CDR3 length: 14; clone size: few; J gene: TRBJ1-1; V gene: TRBV5-5
CDR3 protein: CAARALSSGNTIYF; CDR3 DNA: TGTGCCGCTCGAGCCCTTAGCTCTGGAAACACCATATATTTT; D gene: -; CDR3 length: 14; clone size: few; J gene: TRBJ1-3; V gene: TRBV7-9
CDR3 protein: CATSRVRANTGELFF; CDR3 DNA: TGTGCCACCAGCAGAGTCAGGGCTAACACCGGGGAGCTGTTTTTT; D gene: -; CDR3 length: 15; clone size: few; J gene: TRBJ2-2; V gene: TRBV15
CDR3 protein: CASRNFSGSSYNEQFF; CDR3 DNA: TGTGCCAGCAGGAATTTTAGCGGGAGCTCCTACAATGAGCAGTTCTTC; D gene: TRBD2; CDR3 length: 16; clone size: few; J gene: TRBJ2-1; V gene: TRBV9
CDR3 protein: CASSVLGSEQFF; CDR3 DNA: TGTGCCAGCAGCGTGTTGGGTAGTGAGCAGTTCTTC; D gene: -; CDR3 length: 12; clone size: many; J gene: TRBJ2-1; V gene: TRBV9
CDR3 protein: CASSYSPSQPQHF; CDR3 DNA: TGTGCCAGCAGTTACTCGCCCTCTCAGCCCCAGCATTTT; D gene: -; CDR3 length: 13; clone size: -; J gene: TRBJ1-5; V gene: TRBV6-5
CDR3 protein: CATSRVAGHSYEQYF; CDR3 DNA: TGTGCCACCAGCAGAGTGGCAGGCCACTCCTACGAGCAGTACTTC; D gene: -; CDR3 length: 15; clone size: few; J gene: TRBJ2-7; V gene: TRBV15
CDR3 protein: CASSVDMGQVKGEQYF; CDR3 DNA: TGTGCCAGCAGCGTAGATATGGGACAGGTGAAGGGCGAGCAGTACTTC; D gene: TRBD1; CDR3 length: 16; clone size: few; J gene: TRBJ2-7; V gene: TRBV9
CDR3 protein: CASSYFQGNYGYTF; CDR3 DNA: TGTGCCAGCAGTTACTTCCAGGGGAACTATGGCTACACCTTC; D gene: -; CDR3 length: 14; clone size: few; J gene: TRBJ1-2; V gene: TRBV6-5
CDR3 protein: CASSPRGPGQPQHF; CDR3 DNA: TGTGCCAGCAGCCCGCGGGGCCCCGGTCAGCCCCAGCATTTT; D gene: -; CDR3 length: 14; clone size: -; J gene: TRBJ1-5; V gene: TRBV7-2
CDR3 protein: CASSEPRWANQPQHF; CDR3 DNA: TGTGCCAGCAGTGAACCACGTTGGGCAAATCAGCCCCAGCATTTT; D gene: -; CDR3 length: 15; clone size: few; J gene: TRBJ1-5; V gene: TRBV25-1
CDR3 protein: CASDTSGTVTYNEQFF; CDR3 DNA: TGTGCCAGCGATACGAGCGGGACCGTTACCTACAATGAGCAGTTCTTC; D gene: TRBD2; CDR3 length: 16; clone size: -; J gene: TRBJ2-1; V gene: TRBV7-9
CDR3 protein: CASRSVLAGVDTQYF; CDR3 DNA: TGTGCCAGCCGTTCGGTACTAGCGGGAGTGGATACGCAGTATTTT; D gene: TRBD2; CDR3 length: 15; clone size: -; J gene: TRBJ2-3; V gene: TRBV12-3/TRBV12-4
CDR3 protein: CASSLFGSGDNEQFF; CDR3 DNA: TGCGCCAGCAGCTTATTCGGTAGCGGGGACAATGAGCAGTTCTTC; D gene: TRBD2; CDR3 length: 15; clone size: few; J gene: TRBJ2-1; V gene: TRBV5-1
CDR3 protein: CASSRALATEQFF; CDR3 DNA: TGCGCCAGCAGCCGAGCCCTAGCAACGGAGCAGTTCTTC; D gene: -; CDR3 length: 13; clone size: -; J gene: TRBJ2-1; V gene: TRBV5-1
CDR3 protein: CASSQDPSVSRLAPYEQYF; CDR3 DNA: TGTGCCAGCAGCCAAGATCCCTCGGTGTCGCGACTAGCTCCGTACGAGCAGTACTTC; D gene: TRBD2; CDR3 length: 19; clone size: -; J gene: TRBJ2-7; V gene: TRBV4-2
CDR3 protein: CASSFLWGGGTDTQYF; CDR3 DNA: TGTGCCAGCAGTTTCCTATGGGGTGGCGGCACAGATACGCAGTATTTT; D gene: -; CDR3 length: 16; clone size: -; J gene: TRBJ2-3; V gene: TRBV27
CDR3 protein: CASRFQTVSNQPQHF; CDR3 DNA: TGTGCCAGTAGATTCCAGACGGTTAGCAATCAGCCCCAGCATTTT; D gene: -; CDR3 length: 15; clone size: -; J gene: TRBJ1-5; V gene: TRBV19
CDR3 protein: CASSLESGSANTEAFF; CDR3 DNA: TGTGCCAGCAGCTTAGAGTCTGGGAGCGCGAACACTGAAGCTTTCTTT; D gene: -; CDR3 length: 16; clone size: -; J gene: TRBJ1-1; V gene: TRBV7-2
CDR3 protein: CASREGDGVRLAGGPGEQFF; CDR3 DNA: TGCGCCAGCCGCGAGGGGGATGGGGTCAGACTAGCGGGAGGCCCGGGTGAGCAGTTCTTC; D gene: TRBD2; CDR3 length: 20; clone size: few; J gene: TRBJ2-1; V gene: TRBV5-1
CDR3 protein: CASSLTGGISVDEQFF; CDR3 DNA: TGCGCCAGCAGCTTGACAGGGGGCATTTCAGTCGATGAGCAGTTCTTC; D gene: TRBD1; CDR3 length: 16; clone size: -; J gene: TRBJ2-1; V gene: TRBV5-1
CDR3 protein: CASSFDLQVYGNTEAFF; CDR3 DNA: TGCGCCAGCAGCTTTGACCTTCAGGTGTACGGGAACACTGAAGCTTTCTTT; D gene: -; CDR3 length: 17; clone size: few; J gene: TRBJ1-1; V gene: TRBV5-1
CDR3 protein: CSVQGYEQYF; CDR3 DNA: TGCAGCGTGCAGGGGTACGAGCAGTACTTC; D gene: -; CDR3 length: 10; clone size: few; J gene: TRBJ2-7; V gene: TRBV29-1